The clone carrying this TCR beta chain appeared once. Some clones are missing from TCRdb's copy, which holds only in-frame ones; the method was immunoSEQ multiplex PCR. Here the sample spans over 100,000 clones, around 80% being singletons. The data are from a study of blood T cell repertoires in COVID-19. Sequences were obtained from peripheral blood. This TCR was sampled from a woman older than 75 with active or convalescent COVID-19.

The CDR3 spells CASSLLSGRGYNEQFF. CDR3 in DNA: TGTGCCAGCAGCTTACTGTCGGGGAGGGGCTACAATGAGCAGTTCTTC. This chain connects TRBV7-9 to TRBJ2-1, with 7 bases fitting TRBD2. The CDR3 runs 16 residues. The J segment lost 3 bases and the V segment lost 2 bases, leaving 7 bases of the junction unmatched. The germline gives CDR1 SEHNR, CDR2 FQNEAQ (reference sequence).